These 20 T cell receptor beta chains were all obtained from the same sample, sequenced in a study of cytomegalovirus exposure and HLA in healthy donors. The PCR contained 60 Vbeta and 13 Jbeta primers. Data came from immunoSEQ multiplex PCR; TCRdb stores just in-frame clones and leaves some out. Among 150,000 to 200,000 clones, over 75% were seen once, and the ten largest hold around 1.6%. Sequencing was carried out using PBMCs. These receptors were taken from a woman between 25 and 40 years old in good health and CMV-seronegative.

The chain recombines TRBV5-1 with TRBJ2-3; unclear D gene. The germline V and J ends were trimmed by 1 base and 5 bases, with 8 bases remaining between them. Germline lookup yields CDR1 SGHRS and CDR2 YFSETQ. The CDR3 length is 13 residues. The CDR3 loop is CASSLYAIDTQYF. The DNA for the CDR3 is TGCGCCAGCAGCTTGTATGCGATAGATACGCAGTATTTT.

V usage is TRBV6-6 and J usage is TRBJ1-1; D might be TRBD1 (6 bases). This CDR3 is built from 13 residues. From germline, CDR1 is MNHNY and CDR2 SVGAGI (reference sequence). V was pared by 8 bases and J by 5 bases, with 15 bases between. The CDR3 DNA reads TGTGCCAGCGGATCGGGACAAAGGACTGAAGCTTTCTTT. Residues: CASGSGQRTEAFF.

The chain joins TRBV5-1 to TRBJ1-1, with a possible D match to TRBD1 (5 bases). V lost 5 bases, J lost 0 bases, and 8 bases lay in between. The germline gives CDR1 SGHRS, CDR2 YFSETQ. CDR3 length equals 13 residues. The CDR3 is CASRGLLNTEAFF. In DNA form, the CDR3 reads TGCGCCAGCAGGGGGCTTTTGAACACTGAAGCTTTCTTT.

The genes are TRBV10-2 and TRBJ2-4; the match to TRBD2 covers 7 bases. This CDR3 is built from 14 residues. V was clipped by 2 bases and J by 8 bases; unmatched bases: 6. Germline V lookup: CDR1 WSHSY, CDR2 SAAADI. This chain's CDR3 is CASSEGGGRDIQYF. CDR3 nucleotide sequence: TGCGCCAGCAGTGAGGGCGGGGGACGGGACATTCAGTACTTC.

The rearrangement joins TRBV9 to TRBJ2-3; a possible D gene is TRBD1 (6 bases). V was trimmed by 4 bases and J by 2 bases, leaving 14 bases between them. The CDR3 is 15 residues long. CDR1 SGDLS and CDR2 YYNGEE come from the germline V gene. CDR3 residues: CASSNRDTITDTQYF. In DNA, the CDR3 is TGTGCCAGCAGCAACCGGGACACTATCACAGATACGCAGTATTTT.

About this clone: One end of the junction varies from germline; a read error may be responsible. The chain combines TRBV5-1 with TRBJ1-1; 7 bases match TRBD1. The CDR3 covers 15 residues. CDR1 and CDR2 from the germline V gene are SGHRS and YFSETQ. The chain's CDR3 is CAGSTYHRGNTEAFF. CDR3 DNA: TGCGCCGGCAGCACGTATCACAGGGGTAACACTGAAGCTTTCTTT.

The chain is built from TRBV9 and TRBJ2-1, with D possibly TRBD1 on 5 matching bases. This CDR3 comprises 16 residues. Germline loops: CDR1 SGDLS, CDR2 YYNGEE. V dropped 0 bases and J dropped 6 bases, with 16 bases sitting between them. The CDR3 coding sequence is TGTGCCAGCAGCGTAGACGATCGGCAGGGTCGCAATGAGCAGTTCTTC. It encodes CASSVDDRQGRNEQFF.

The CDR3 loop reads CASSTGGLPYGYTF. The CDR3 coding sequence is TGTGCCAGCAGTACAGGGGGCCTCCCCTATGGCTACACCTTC. The V call is TRBV6-5, the J call TRBJ1-2, with 9 bases that match TRBD1. The CDR3 covers 14 residues. Germline V lookup: CDR1 MNHEY, CDR2 SVGAGI. V lost 5 bases and J lost 4; bases outside the gene matches: 5.

This clone occurred a few times. The chain is built from TRBV4-3 and TRBJ2-7; a weak D match, TRBD1 (5 bases). CDR3 length: 15 residues. Germline V gene sequence: CDR1 LGHNA, CDR2 YSLEER. The germline V and J ends were trimmed by 0 bases and 3 bases, with 12 bases remaining between them. The CDR3, as DNA: TGCGCCAGCAGCCAAGAGTTAAGGGGATTCTACGAGCAGTACTTC. Translation: CASSQELRGFYEQYF.

The gene calls are TRBV5-8 and TRBJ2-2; no firm D call. Germline CDR1 SGHTS, CDR2 YDEGEE. The CDR3 consists of 14 residues. V was cut by 2 bases and J by 1 base, with 6 bases left in between. Here the CDR3 reads CASSFLMNTGELFF. In DNA, the CDR3 is TGTGCCAGCAGCTTCTTAATGAACACCGGGGAGCTGTTTTTT.

The chain joins TRBV19 to TRBJ1-1, with D possibly being TRBD1 (5 bases). The CDR3 sequence is 12 residues long. Trimming cost V 7 bases and J 6 bases, with 12 bases left between them. Germline V lookup: CDR1 LNHDA, CDR2 SQIVND (reference sequence). The CDR3 coding sequence is TGTGCCAGTAAACCCGGAGGGGCTGAAGCTTTCTTT. It encodes CASKPGGAEAFF.

A word on this clone: A read error may produce the germline difference seen at one junction end. The chain carries TRBV6-1 and TRBJ1-2; tentatively, D is TRBD1 (6 bases). The germline V gene encodes CDR1 MNHNS and CDR2 SASEGT. The length of the CDR3 is 14 residues. The CDR3 protein is CASSRDTLNYGYPF. CDR3 sequence (DNA): TGTGCCAGCAGTAGGGACACTCTTAACTATGGCTACCCCTTC.

This chain uses TRBV5-1 with TRBJ1-2; TRBD1 aligns across 8 bases. CDR1 is SGHRS and CDR2 is YFSETQ in the germline V gene. V lost 0 bases, J lost 7 bases, and 8 bases stayed unmatched. The CDR3 extends over 15 amino acids. CDR3: CASSLALRGRGGYTF. The CDR3, as DNA: TGCGCCAGCAGCTTGGCTCTCAGGGGGCGAGGTGGCTACACCTTC.

The chain has TRBV30 and TRBJ2-7, with TRBD1 identical over 7 bases. This CDR3 is 11 amino acids long. V lost 8 bases and J lost 2; bases outside the gene matches: 3. Germline lookup yields CDR1 GTSNPN and CDR2 SVGIG (reference sequence). CDR3 loop: CAQGTAYEQYF. DNA of the CDR3: TGTGCCCAGGGGACAGCCTACGAGCAGTACTTC. Full variable domain (missing parts from reference TRBV30 and TRBJ2-7): SQTIHQWPATLVQPVGSPLSLECTVEGTSNPNLYWYRQAAGRGLQLLFYSVGIGQISSEVPQNLSASRPQDRQFILSSKKLLLSDSGFYLCAQGTAYEQYFGPGTRLTVT.

The chain employs TRBV19 and TRBJ1-6; D ambiguous. Germline V lookup: CDR1 LNHDA, CDR2 SQIVND (reference sequence). The CDR3 totals 13 residues. Trimming pared 6 bases from V and 10 bases from J, leaving 13 bases between. CDR3 nucleotide sequence: TGTGCCAGTAGCCTAGACTGGAACTCACCCCTCCACTTT. The encoded protein is CASSLDWNSPLHF.

This clone came up once. The rearrangement links TRBV5-1 to TRBJ2-1; TRBD1 might be the D (6 bases). The CDR3 totals 15 residues. Per the germline V gene, CDR1 is SGHRS and CDR2 is YFSETQ. Trimming pared 4 bases from V and 2 bases from J, leaving 13 bases between. The CDR3 here is CASSEGHSAYNEQFF. In DNA, the CDR3 is TGCGCCAGCAGCGAGGGACATTCTGCCTACAATGAGCAGTTCTTC.

This sequence joins TRBV10-3 and TRBJ1-3; 10 nucleotides agree with TRBD1. The germline CDR1 and CDR2 sequences are ENHRY and SYGVKD. The CDR3 totals 18 residues. J lost 9 bases, V lost 10 bases, and 24 bases had no gene match. CDR3 in DNA: TGTGCCACCAAGCCCGGGACAGGGGTCGTTAATGCGGGAGGCACCATATATTTT. Amino acid sequence: CATKPGTGVVNAGGTIYF.

The chain uses TRBV4-3 and TRBJ2-5; 7 bases agree with TRBD1. Germline CDR1 and CDR2: LGHNA and YSLEER. This CDR3 is 15 amino acids long. After removal of 3 bases from V and 3 bases from J, the junction contained 7 bases not matched to a gene. The CDR3 DNA follows: TGCGCCAGCAGCCAGCTACAGGGGACGGAAGAGACCCAGTACTTC. Translation: CASSQLQGTEETQYF.

The V and J genes are TRBV5-1 and TRBJ2-1, with 11 bases lining up with TRBD1. The germline gives CDR1 SGHRS, CDR2 YFSETQ. Unmatched junction bases numbered 17, after V lost 4 bases and J lost 8 bases. The CDR3 sequence is 18 residues long. As DNA, the CDR3 is TGCGCCAGCAGCCCTTGGGGCCTCGGGACAGGGGGAGAGGATGAGCAGTTCTTC. It specifies CASSPWGLGTGGEDEQFF.

V is TRBV6-1 and J is TRBJ2-3; D gene unclear. The V gene lost 0 bases and the J gene lost 0 bases, with 7 bases spanning the gap. Germline lookup yields CDR1 MNHNS and CDR2 SASEGT. The CDR3 has 15 residues. The CDR3 nucleotides are TGTGCCAGCAGTGAAGCGGGCCAGAGCACAGATACGCAGTATTTT. Encoded protein: CASSEAGQSTDTQYF.